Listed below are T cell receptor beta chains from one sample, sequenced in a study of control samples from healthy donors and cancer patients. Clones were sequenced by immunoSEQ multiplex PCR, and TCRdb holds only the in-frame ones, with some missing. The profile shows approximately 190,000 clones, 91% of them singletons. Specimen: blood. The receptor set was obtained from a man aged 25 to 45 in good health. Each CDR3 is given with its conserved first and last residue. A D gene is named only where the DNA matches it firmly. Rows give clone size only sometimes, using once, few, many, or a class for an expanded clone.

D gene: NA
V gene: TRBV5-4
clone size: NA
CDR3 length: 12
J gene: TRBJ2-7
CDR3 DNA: TGTGCCAGCAGCTTGGGTGGCTACGAGCAGTACTTC
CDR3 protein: CASSLGGYEQYF

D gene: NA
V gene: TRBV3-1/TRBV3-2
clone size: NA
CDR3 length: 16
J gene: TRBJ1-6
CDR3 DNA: TGTGCCAGCAGCCAAGATCCCCAGGGGATGAATTCACCCCTCCACTTT
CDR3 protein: CASSQDPQGMNSPLHF

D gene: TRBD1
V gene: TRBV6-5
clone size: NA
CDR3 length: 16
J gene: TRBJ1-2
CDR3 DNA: TGTGCCAGCAGTTACTCGGCAGGGGGCGAGAACTATGGCTACACCTTC
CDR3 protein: CASSYSAGGENYGYTF

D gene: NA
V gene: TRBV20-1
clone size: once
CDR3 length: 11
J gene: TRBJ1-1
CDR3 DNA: TGCAGTGCTAGCCTGAACACTGAAGCTTTCTTT
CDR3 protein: CSASLNTEAFF

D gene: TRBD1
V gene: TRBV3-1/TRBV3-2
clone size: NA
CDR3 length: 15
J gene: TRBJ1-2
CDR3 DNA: TGTGCCAGCAGCCAGGAAGTCCAGGGGGCTGATGGCTACACCTTC
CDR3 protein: CASSQEVQGADGYTF

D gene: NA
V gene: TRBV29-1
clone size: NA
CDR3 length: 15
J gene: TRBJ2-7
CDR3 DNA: TGCAGCGTTGAAGTGGCGGGGGCGCCACCCTACGAGCAGTACTTC
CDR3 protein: CSVEVAGAPPYEQYF

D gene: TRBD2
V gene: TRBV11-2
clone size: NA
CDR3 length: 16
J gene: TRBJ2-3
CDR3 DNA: TGTGCCAGCAGCTTGCGGGGGGGGTCTTCGAGGGGTACGCAGTATTTT
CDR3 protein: CASSLRGGSSRGTQYF

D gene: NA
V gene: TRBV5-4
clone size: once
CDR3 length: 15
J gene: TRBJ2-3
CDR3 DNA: TGTGCCAGCAGCTTGGAGGGGGGGAGGGCAGATACGCAGTATTTT
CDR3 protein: CASSLEGGRADTQYF

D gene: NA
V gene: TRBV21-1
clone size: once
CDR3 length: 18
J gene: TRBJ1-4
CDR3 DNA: TGTGCCAGCAGCAGGGACAGGGGGCCGTCTGCAACTAATGAAAAACTGTTTTTT
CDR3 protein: CASSRDRGPSATNEKLFF

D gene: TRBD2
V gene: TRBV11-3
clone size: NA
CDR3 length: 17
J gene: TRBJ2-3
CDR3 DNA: TGTGCCAGCAGCTTAGATGGTAGAGCTAGCGGGGCGGATACGCAGTATTTT
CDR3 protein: CASSLDGRASGADTQYF

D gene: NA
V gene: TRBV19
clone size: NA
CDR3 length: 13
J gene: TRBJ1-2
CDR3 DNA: TGTGCCAGTAGTATGCCACCGACCCTGGGCTACACCTTC
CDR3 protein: CASSMPPTLGYTF

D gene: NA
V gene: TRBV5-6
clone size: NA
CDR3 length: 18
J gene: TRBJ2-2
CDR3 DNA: TGTGCCAGCAGCTTGTTGTTTCCTCAGGGGTATGGCACCGGGGAGCTGTTTTTT
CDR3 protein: CASSLLFPQGYGTGELFF

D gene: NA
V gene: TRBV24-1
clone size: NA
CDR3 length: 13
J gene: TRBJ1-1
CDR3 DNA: TGTGCCACCAGTGAGGCCCAGAACACTGAAGCTTTCTTT
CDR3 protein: CATSEAQNTEAFF

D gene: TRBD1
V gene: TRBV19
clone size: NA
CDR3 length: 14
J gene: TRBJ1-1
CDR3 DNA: TGTGCCACTTCGACAGGGGTGATCAACACTGAAGCTTTCTTT
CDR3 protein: CATSTGVINTEAFF

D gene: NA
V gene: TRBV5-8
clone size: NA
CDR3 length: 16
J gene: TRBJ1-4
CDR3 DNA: TGTGCCAGCAGCTCTGAGCCAGCTGTTTTTAATGAAAAACTGTTTTTT
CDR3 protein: CASSSEPAVFNEKLFF

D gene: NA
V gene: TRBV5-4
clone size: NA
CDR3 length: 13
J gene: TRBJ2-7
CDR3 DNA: TGTGCCAGCAGCTTGGCTGGTAGGGCCGAGCAGTACTTC
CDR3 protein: CASSLAGRAEQYF

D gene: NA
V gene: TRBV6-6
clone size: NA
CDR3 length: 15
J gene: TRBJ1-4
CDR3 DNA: TGTGCCAGCAGGCAGGACGGGACAAGAAATGAAAAACTGTTTTTT
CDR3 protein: CASRQDGTRNEKLFF

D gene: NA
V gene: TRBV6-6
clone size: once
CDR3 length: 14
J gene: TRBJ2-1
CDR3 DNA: TGTGCCAGCAGTCAATCCCTAGTGGGTGGTCAGCAGTTCTTC
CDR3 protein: CASSQSLVGGQQFF

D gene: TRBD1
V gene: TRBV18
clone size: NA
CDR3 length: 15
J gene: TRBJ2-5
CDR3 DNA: TGTGCCAGCTCAACAAAACAGGGGGCGGTTGAGACCCAGTACTTC
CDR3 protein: CASSTKQGAVETQYF

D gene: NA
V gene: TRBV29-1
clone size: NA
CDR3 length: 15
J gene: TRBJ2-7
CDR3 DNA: TGCAGCGTTGATGGGGCAGGGGGGAGCTCCTACGAGCAGTACTTC
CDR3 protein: CSVDGAGGSSYEQYF

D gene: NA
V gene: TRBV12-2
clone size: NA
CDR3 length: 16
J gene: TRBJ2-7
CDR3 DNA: TGTGCAAGTCGCTTAGAAGGGGGGCGGGTCGCCTACGAGCAGTACTTC
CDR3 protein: CASRLEGGRVAYEQYF

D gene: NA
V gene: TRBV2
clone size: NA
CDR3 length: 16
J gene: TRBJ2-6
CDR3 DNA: TGTGCCAGCATCCCACAGGGAAGTTCCGGGGCCAACGTCCTGACTTTC
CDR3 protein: CASIPQGSSGANVLTF

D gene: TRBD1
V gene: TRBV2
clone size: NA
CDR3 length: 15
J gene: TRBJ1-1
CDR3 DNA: TGTGCCAGCATGGACAGGGGGCGGATGAACACTGAAGCTTTCTTT
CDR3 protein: CASMDRGRMNTEAFF

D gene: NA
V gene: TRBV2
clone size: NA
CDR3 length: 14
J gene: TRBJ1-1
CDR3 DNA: TGTGCCAGCAGTGATCTGGGAGGGAGCACTGAAGCTTTCTTT
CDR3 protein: CASSDLGGSTEAFF

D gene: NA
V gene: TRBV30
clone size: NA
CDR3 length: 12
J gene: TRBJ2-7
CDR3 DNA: TGTGCCTGGAGTGTCGACAGCGTGTCGCAGTACTTC
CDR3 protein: CAWSVDSVSQYF

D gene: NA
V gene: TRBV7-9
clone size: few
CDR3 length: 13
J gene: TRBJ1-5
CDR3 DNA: TGTGCCAGCAGCTTCCAGGGTAACCAGCCCCAGCATTTT
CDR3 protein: CASSFQGNQPQHF

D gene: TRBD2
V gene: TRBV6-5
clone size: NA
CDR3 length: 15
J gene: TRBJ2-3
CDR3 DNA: TGTGCCAGCAACGCGGGGGGAGCTAGCACAGATACGCAGTATTTT
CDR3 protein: CASNAGGASTDTQYF

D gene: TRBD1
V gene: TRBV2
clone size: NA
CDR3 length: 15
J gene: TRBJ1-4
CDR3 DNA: TGTGCCAGCAGTAGTAACAGGGGAGCGGAGGGAAAACTGTTTTTT
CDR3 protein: CASSSNRGAEGKLFF

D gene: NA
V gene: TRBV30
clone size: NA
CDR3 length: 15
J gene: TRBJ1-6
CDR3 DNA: TGTGCCTGGAGTCCACGACAGGTTTATAATTCACCCCTCCACTTT
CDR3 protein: CAWSPRQVYNSPLHF

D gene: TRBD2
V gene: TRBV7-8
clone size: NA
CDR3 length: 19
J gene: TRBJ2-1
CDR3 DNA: TGTGCCAGCAGCTTAGCGCCCAGGCTAGCGGGGGGCCGATACAATGAGCAGTTCTTC
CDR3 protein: CASSLAPRLAGGRYNEQFF

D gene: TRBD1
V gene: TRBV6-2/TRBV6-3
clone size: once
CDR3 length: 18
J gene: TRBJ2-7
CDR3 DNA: TGTGCCAGCAGTCCCCAGCCCGGGACAGTGGTAACCCCCCACGAGCAGTACTTC
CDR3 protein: CASSPQPGTVVTPHEQYF

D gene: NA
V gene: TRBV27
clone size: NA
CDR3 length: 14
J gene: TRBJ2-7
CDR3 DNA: TGTGCCAGCAGCCGACAGGTAGCGTCCCACGAGCAGTACTTC
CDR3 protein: CASSRQVASHEQYF

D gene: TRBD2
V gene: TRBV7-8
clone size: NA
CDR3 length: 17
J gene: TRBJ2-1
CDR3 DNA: TGTGCCAGCAGCTTAGGGACGTCTAGCGGGGGGGTAAAAGAGCAGTTCTTC
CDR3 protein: CASSLGTSSGGVKEQFF

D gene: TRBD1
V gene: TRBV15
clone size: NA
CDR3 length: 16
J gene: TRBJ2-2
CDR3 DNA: TGTGCCACCAGCAGTCTGGGACAGACGGACACCGGGGAGCTGTTTTTT
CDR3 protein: CATSSLGQTDTGELFF

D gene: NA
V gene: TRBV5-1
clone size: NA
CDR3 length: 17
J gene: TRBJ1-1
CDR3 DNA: TGCGCCAGCAGCTTGGCGGGATCTAGAGCTTTCGACACTGAAGCTTTCTTT
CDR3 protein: CASSLAGSRAFDTEAFF

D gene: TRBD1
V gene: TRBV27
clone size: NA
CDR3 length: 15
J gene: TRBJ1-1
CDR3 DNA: TGTGCCAGCAGTTTGGAAGGGGGCGCGAGCACTGAAGCTTTCTTT
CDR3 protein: CASSLEGGASTEAFF

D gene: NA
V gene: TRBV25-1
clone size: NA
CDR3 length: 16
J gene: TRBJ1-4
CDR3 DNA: TGTGCCAGCAGTGGCACTATGGGGGTTTGGAATGAAAAACTGTTTTTT
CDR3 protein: CASSGTMGVWNEKLFF

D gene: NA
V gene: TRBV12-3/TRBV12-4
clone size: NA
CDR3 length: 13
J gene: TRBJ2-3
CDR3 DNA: TGTGCCAGCAGTTTTTCTCTAGCTGATACGCAGTATTTT
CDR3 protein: CASSFSLADTQYF

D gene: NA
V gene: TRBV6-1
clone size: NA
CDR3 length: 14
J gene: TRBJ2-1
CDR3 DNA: TGTGCCAGCCTGGAGGGGGGGGGCCCCAATGAGCAGTTCTTC
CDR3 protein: CASLEGGGPNEQFF

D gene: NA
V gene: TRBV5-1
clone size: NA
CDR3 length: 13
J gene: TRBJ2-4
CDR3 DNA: TGCGCCAGCAGCTTGGGTGGGGCTAACATTCAGTACTTC
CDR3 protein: CASSLGGANIQYF

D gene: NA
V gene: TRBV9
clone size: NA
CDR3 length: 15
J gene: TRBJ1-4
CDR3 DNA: TGTGCCAGCAGCCGGTCGCTCCAGAAAGATGAAAAACTGTTTTTT
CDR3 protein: CASSRSLQKDEKLFF

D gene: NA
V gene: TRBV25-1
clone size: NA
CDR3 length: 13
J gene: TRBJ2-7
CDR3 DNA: TGTGCCAGCAGTGATATAGGGTCCTACGAGCAGTACTTC
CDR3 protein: CASSDIGSYEQYF

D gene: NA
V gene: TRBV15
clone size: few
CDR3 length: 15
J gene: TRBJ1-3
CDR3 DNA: TGTGCCACCAGCAGGGCGGGAGAAGGTGGAAACACCATATATTTT
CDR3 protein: CATSRAGEGGNTIYF

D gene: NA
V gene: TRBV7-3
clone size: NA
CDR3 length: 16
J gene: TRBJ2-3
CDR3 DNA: TGTGCCAGCAGCTTAAGGGCTATAAGTGGTGCAGATACGCAGTATTTT
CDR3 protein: CASSLRAISGADTQYF

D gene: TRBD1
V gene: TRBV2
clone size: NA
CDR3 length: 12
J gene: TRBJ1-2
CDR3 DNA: TGTGCCAGCAACCGACAGGGGGACGGCTACACCTTC
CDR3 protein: CASNRQGDGYTF

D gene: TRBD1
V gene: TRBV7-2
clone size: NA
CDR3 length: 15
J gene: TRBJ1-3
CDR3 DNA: TGTGCCAGCAGCCCGGGACAGCTCTCTGGAAACACCATATATTTT
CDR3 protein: CASSPGQLSGNTIYF

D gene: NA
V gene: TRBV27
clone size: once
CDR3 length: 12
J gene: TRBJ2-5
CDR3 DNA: TGTGCCAGCAGGCGAGGGGAAGAGACCCAGTACTTC
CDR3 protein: CASRRGEETQYF

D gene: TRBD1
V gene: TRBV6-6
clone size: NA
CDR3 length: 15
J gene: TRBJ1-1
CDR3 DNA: TGTGCCAGCAGTTCCTCTCAGGGGGGAGACACTGAAGCTTTCTTT
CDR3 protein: CASSSSQGGDTEAFF

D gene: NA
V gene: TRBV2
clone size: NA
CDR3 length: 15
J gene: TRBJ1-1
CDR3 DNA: TGTGCCAGCAGTGAAGCCGGGGACCTGAACACTGAAGCTTTCTTT
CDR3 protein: CASSEAGDLNTEAFF

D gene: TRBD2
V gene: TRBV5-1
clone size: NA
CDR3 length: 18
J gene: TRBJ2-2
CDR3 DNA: TGCGCCAGCAGCATACGGACTAGCGGGGCTGCAGGGACCGGGGAGCTGTTTTTT
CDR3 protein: CASSIRTSGAAGTGELFF

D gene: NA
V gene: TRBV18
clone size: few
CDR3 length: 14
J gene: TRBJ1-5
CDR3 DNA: TGTGCCAGCTCACCACAGGGTAGCAATCAGCCCCAGCATTTT
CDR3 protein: CASSPQGSNQPQHF

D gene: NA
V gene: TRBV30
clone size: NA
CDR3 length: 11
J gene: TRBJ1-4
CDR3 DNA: TGTGCCTGGTCCTTTGCCGAAAAACTGTTTTTT
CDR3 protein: CAWSFAEKLFF

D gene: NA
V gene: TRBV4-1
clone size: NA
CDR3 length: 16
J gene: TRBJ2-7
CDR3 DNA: TGCGCCAGCAGCCAAGATTCCTTATGGACAGCCTACGAGCAGTACTTC
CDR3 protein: CASSQDSLWTAYEQYF

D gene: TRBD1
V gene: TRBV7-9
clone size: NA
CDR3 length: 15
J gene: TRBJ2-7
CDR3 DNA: TGTGCCAGCAGCCCCCTTGGGGACAGCCCCTACGAGCAGTACTTC
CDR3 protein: CASSPLGDSPYEQYF

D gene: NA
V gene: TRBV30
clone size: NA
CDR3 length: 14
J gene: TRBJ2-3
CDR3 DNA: TGTGCCTGGAGCCCCCGGAGGGGCACAGATACGCAGTATTTT
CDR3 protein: CAWSPRRGTDTQYF

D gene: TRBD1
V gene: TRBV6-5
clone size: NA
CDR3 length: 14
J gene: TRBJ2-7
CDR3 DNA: TGTGCCAGCGCCCGACAGGGTGGGATCGACGAGCAGTACTTC
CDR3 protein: CASARQGGIDEQYF

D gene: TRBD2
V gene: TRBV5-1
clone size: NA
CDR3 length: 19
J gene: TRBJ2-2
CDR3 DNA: TGCGCCAGCAGCCAGGGACTAGCGGGGGTTACAGCGAACACCGGGGAGCTGTTTTTT
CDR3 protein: CASSQGLAGVTANTGELFF

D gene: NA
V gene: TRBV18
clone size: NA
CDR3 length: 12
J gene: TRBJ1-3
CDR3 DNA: TGTGCCAGCTCAACTCTAGGAAACACCATATATTTT
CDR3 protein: CASSTLGNTIYF